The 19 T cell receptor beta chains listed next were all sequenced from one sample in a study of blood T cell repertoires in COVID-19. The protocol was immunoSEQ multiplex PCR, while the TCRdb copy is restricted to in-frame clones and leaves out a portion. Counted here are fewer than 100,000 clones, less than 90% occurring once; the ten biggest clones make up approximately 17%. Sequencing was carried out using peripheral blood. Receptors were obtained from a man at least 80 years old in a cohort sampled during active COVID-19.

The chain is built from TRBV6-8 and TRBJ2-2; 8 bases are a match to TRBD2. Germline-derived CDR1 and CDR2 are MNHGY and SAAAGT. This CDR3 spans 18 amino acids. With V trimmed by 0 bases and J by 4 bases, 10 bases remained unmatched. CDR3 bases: TGTGCCAGCAGTTACTCACGGGGGGGCGGGGGAACCACCGGGGAGCTGTTTTTT. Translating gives CASSYSRGGGGTTGELFF.

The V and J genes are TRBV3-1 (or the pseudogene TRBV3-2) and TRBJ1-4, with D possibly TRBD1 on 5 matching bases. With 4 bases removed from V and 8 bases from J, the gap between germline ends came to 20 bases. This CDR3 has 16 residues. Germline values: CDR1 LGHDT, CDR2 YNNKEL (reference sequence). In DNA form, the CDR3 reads TGTGCCAGCAGCCCCTGGCAGGGTAACGTACAAGAAAAACTGTTTTTT. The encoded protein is CASSPWQGNVQEKLFF.

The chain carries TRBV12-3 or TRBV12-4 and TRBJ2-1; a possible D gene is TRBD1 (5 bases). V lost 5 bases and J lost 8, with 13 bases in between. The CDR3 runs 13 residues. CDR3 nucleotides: TGTGCCAGCAGTCGTTCGACAGCTTATGAGCAGTTCTTC. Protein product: CASSRSTAYEQFF.

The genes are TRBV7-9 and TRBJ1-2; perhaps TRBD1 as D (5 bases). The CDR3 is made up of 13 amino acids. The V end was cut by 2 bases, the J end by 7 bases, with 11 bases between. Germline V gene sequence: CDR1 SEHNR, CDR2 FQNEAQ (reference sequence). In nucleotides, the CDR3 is TGTGCCAGCAGCTTACGGGGGAGGGCTGGCTACACCTTC. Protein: CASSLRGRAGYTF.

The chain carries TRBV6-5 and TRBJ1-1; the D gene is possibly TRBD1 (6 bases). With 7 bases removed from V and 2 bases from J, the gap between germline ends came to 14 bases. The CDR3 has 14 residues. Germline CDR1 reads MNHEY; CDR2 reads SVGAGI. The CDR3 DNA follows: TGTGCCAGCACCGGACAGTTCTTAAACACTGAAGCTTTCTTT. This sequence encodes CASTGQFLNTEAFF.

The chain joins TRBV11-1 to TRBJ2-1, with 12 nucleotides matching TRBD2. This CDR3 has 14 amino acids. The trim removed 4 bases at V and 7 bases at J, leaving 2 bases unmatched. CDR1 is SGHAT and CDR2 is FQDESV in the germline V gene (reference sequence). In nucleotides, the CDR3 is TGTGCCAGCAGCTGGACTAGCGGGGCTAATGAGCAGTTCTTC. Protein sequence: CASSWTSGANEQFF. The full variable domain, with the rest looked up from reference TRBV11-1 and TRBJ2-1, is EAEVAQSPRYKITEKSQAVAFWCDPISGHATLYWYRQILGQGPELLVQFQDESVVDDSQLPKDRFSAERLKGVDSTLKIQPAELGDSAMYLCASSWTSGANEQFFGPGTRLTVL.

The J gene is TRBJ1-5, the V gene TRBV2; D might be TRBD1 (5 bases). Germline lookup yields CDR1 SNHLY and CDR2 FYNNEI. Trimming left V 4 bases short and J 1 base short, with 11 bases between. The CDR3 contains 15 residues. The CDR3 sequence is CASSGGVGSNQPQHF. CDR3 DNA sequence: TGTGCCAGCAGTGGGGGGGTCGGGAGCAATCAGCCCCAGCATTTT.

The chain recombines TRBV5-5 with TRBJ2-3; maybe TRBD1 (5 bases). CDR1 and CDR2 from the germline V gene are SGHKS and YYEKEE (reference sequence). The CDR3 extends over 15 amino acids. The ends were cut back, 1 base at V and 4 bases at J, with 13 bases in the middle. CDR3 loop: CASSLRGAVADTQYF. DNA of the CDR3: TGTGCCAGCAGCTTGAGGGGCGCAGTCGCAGATACGCAGTATTTT. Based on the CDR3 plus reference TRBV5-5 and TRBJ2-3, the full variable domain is DAGVTQSPTHLIKTRGQQVTLRCSPISGHKSVSWYQQVLGQGPQFIFQYYEKEERGRGNFPDRFSARQFPNYSSELNVNALLLGDSALYLCASSLRGAVADTQYFGPGTRLTVL.

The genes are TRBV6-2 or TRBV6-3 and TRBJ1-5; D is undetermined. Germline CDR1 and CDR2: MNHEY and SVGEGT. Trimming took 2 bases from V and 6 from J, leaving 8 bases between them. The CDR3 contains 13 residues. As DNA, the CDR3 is TGTGCCAGCAGTTACGAGGGAGTTCAGCCCCAGCATTTT. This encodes CASSYEGVQPQHF.

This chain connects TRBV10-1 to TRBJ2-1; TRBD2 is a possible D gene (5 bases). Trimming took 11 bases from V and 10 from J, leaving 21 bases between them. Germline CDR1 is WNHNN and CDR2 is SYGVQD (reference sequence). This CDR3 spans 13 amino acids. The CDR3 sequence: CARQRLLHTEQFF. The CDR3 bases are TGCGCCCGGCAGCGGTTACTACACACCGAGCAGTTCTTC.

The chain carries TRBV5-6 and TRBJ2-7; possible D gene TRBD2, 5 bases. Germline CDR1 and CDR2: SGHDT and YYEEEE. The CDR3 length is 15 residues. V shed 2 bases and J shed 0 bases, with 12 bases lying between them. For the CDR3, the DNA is TGTGCCAGCAGCTTCCGCCGGGGAAACTCCTACGAGCAGTACTTC. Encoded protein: CASSFRRGNSYEQYF.

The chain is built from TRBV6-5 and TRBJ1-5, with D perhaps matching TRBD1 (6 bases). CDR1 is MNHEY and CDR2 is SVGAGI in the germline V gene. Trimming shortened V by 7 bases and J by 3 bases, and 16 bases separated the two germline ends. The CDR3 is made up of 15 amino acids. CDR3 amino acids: CASKSRGDNNQPQHF. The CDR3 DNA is TGTGCCAGCAAGTCTCGTGGGGACAACAATCAGCCCCAGCATTTT.

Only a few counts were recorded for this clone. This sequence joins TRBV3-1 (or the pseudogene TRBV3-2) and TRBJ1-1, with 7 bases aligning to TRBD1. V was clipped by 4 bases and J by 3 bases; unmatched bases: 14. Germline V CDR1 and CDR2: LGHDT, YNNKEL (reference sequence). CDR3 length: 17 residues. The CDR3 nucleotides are TGTGCCAGCAGCCCCCTCCCACGGGACAGACCGTACACTGAAGCTTTCTTT. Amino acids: CASSPLPRDRPYTEAFF.

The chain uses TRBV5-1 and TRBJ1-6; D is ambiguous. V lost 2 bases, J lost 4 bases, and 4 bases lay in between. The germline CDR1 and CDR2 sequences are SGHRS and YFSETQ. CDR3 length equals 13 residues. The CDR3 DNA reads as TGCGCCAGCAGCTTCCAGTATAATTCACCCCTCCACTTT. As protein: CASSFQYNSPLHF.

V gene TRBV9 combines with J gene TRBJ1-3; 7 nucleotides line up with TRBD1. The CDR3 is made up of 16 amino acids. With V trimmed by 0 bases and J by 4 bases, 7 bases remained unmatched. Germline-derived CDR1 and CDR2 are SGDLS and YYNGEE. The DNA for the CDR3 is TGTGCCAGCAGCGTAGTCGACAGGGTTTCAGGAAACACCATATATTTT. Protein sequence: CASSVVDRVSGNTIYF.

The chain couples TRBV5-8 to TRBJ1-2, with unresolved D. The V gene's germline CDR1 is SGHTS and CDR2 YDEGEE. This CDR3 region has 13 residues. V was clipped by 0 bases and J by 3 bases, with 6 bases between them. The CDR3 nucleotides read TGTGCCAGCAGCTTGGGATGGCACTATGGCTACACCTTC. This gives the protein CASSLGWHYGYTF.

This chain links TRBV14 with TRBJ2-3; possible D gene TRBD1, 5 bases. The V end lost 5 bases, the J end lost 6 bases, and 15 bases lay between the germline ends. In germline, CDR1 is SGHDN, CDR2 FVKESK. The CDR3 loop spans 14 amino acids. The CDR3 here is CASSKGLRGDTQYF. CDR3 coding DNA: TGTGCCAGCAGCAAGGGGTTGCGAGGTGATACGCAGTATTTT.

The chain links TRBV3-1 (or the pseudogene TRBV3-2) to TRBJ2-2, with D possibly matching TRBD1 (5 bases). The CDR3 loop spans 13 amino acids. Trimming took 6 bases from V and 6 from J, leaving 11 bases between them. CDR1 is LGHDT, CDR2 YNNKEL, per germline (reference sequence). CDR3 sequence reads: CASSFDSAGELFF. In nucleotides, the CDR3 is TGTGCCAGCAGTTTCGACAGCGCCGGGGAGCTGTTTTTT.

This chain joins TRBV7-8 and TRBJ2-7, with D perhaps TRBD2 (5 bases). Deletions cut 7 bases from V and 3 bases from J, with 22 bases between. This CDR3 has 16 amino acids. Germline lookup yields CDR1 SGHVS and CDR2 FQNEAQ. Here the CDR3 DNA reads TGTGCCAGCACCCTCCGCGGGCCCCCTGATGGCTACGAGCAGTACGTC. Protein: CASTLRGPPDGYEQYV.